The 5 T cell receptor beta chains presented below share a single source sample, sequenced in a study of response to subunit inactivated influenza vaccine (dated 2018 in TCRdb). The receptor library was made with RT-PCR. TCRdb names Illumina HiSeq 2500 as the instrument used. In TCRdb, the public reads were trimmed at Q25 with fastp and aligned with MiXCR, with productive beta chains retained. Duplicate CDR3 protein sequences are folded into a single record with the most common DNA and genes. This sample lists a few hundred thousand distinct CDR3 sequences; less than 7.5% were detected once. Of the sample, around 13% is held by the ten largest clones. Sequenced here: PBMCs from blood, sampled about 24 months after vaccination. All receptors derive from a man aged 50 to 69 who received an inactivated influenza vaccine. Donor details come from another sample of the same person, matched by shared clones.

The V gene is TRBV2, the J gene TRBJ2-5; 12 bases line up with TRBD2. J was trimmed by 5 bases and V by 8 bases; bases with no gene match: 6. The length of the CDR3 is 14 residues. Germline loops: CDR1 SNHLY, CDR2 FYNNEI. As DNA, the CDR3 is TGTGCCAGCGGTGGACTAGCGGGAACTGAGACCCAGTACTTC. As protein: CASGGLAGTETQYF.

As for this clonotype: This may arise from a read error, as a much more abundant clone is one base away. The CDR3: CASSSLAGSSIDTQYF. The CDR3, as DNA: TGTGCCAGCAGCTCCCTAGCGGGATCTAGCATAGATACGCAGTATTTT. The chain employs TRBV9 and TRBJ2-3; 9 nucleotides match TRBD2. Germline V gene data show CDR1 as SGDLS and CDR2 as YYNGEE. This CDR3 spans 16 amino acids.

J is TRBJ1-1 and V is TRBV5-5; 10 bases are a match to TRBD1. Germline-derived CDR1 and CDR2 are SGHKS and YYEKEE (reference sequence). The junction had 16 bases not matched to a gene; V was cut back by 1 base and J by 13 bases. The CDR3 length is 16 residues. The DNA for the CDR3 is TGTGCCAGCAGCTTGATCCCTACTTTGTGGGACAGGGGTTTTTTCTTT. Its translation is CASSLIPTLWDRGFFF.

This clonotype appeared many times. V usage is TRBV6-1 and J usage is TRBJ2-3; D gene ambiguous. V was pared by 7 bases and J by 0 bases, with 17 bases between. This CDR3 is 16 amino acids long. Germline V lookup: CDR1 MNHNS, CDR2 SASEGT. The CDR3 loop is CASMKEKAFSTDTQYF. CDR3 sequence (DNA): TGTGCCAGCATGAAAGAGAAAGCATTCAGCACAGATACGCAGTATTTT.

Ten or more counts support this clonotype. The genes are TRBV5-6 and TRBJ2-7; D not certain. Germline V gene sequence: CDR1 SGHDT, CDR2 YYEEEE. The CDR3 has 12 residues. Trimming removed 2 bases at V and 2 bases at J, with 5 bases between. The CDR3 loop is CASSFGPYEQYF. The DNA for the CDR3 is TGTGCCAGCAGCTTCGGTCCCTACGAGCAGTACTTC. The full variable domain, completed using reference TRBV5-6 and TRBJ2-7, is DAGVTQSPTHLIKTRGQQVTLRCSPKSGHDTVSWYQQALGQGPQFIFQYYEEEERQRGNFPDRFSGHQFPNYSSELNVNALLLGDSALYLCASSFGPYEQYFGPGTRLTVT.